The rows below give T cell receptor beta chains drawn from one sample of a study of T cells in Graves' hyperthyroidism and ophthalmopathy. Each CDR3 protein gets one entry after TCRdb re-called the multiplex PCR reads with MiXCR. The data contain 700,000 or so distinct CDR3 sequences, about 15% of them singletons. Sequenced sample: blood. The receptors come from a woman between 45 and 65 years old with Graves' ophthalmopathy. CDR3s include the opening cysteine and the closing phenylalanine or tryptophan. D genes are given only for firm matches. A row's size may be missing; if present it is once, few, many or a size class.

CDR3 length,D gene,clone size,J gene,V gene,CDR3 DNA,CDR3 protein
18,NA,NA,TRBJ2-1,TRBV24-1,TGTGCCACCAGTGATCGTCGCAGCGGAGGGGACGGAAACAATGAGCAGTTCTTC,CATSDRRSGGDGNNEQFF
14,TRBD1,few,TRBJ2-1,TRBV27,TGTGCCAGGACACGGGACAGGGGGCTAAATGAGCAGTTCTTC,CARTRDRGLNEQFF
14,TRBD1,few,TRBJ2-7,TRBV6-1,TGTGCCAGCACCCATCGGACAGGAGCCTACGAGCAGTACTTC,CASTHRTGAYEQYF
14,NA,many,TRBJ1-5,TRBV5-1,TGCGCCAGCACCGAGAGGGGCCCCAATCAGCCCCAGCATTTT,CASTERGPNQPQHF
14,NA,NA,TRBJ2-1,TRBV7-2,TGTGCCAGCAGCTTCGGACAAGAGAGGGGTGAGCAGTTCTTC,CASSFGQERGEQFF
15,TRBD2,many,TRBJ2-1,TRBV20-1,TGCAGTGCTGCCGGACTAGCGGGAGTCTACAATGAGCAGTTCTTC,CSAAGLAGVYNEQFF
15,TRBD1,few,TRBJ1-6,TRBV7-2,TGTGCCAGCAGCTTAAAAAGGACAGGGGAATCACCCCTCCACTTT,CASSLKRTGESPLHF
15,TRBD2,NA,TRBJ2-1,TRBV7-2,TGTGCCAGCAGCACCTTAGCGGGAGGGGGCAATGAGCAGTTCTTC,CASSTLAGGGNEQFF
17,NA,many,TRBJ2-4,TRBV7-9,TGTGCCAGCAGCCCAGAGACAGGCAGCTTAGCCAAAAACATTCAGTACTTC,CASSPETGSLAKNIQYF
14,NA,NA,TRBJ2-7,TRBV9,TGTGCCAGCAGCGTAGGGTCTGCAAGTTACGAGCAGTACTTC,CASSVGSASYEQYF
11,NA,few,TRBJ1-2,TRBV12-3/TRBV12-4,TGTGCCAGCAGCGTCGACTATGGCTACACCTTC,CASSVDYGYTF
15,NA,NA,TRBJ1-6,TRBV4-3,TGCGCCAGCAGCCAAGTCGGGGCCTATAATTCACCCCTCCACTTT,CASSQVGAYNSPLHF
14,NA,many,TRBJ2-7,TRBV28,TGTGCCAGCAGCACCCCAGGGGAGTGGAACGAGCAGTACTTC,CASSTPGEWNEQYF
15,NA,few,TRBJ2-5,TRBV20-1,TGCAGTCTTCCGAGTCCTAGGGACACTCAAGAGACCCAGTACTTC,CSLPSPRDTQETQYF
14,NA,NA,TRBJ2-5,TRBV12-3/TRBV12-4,TGTGCCAGCAGTCCACTCCAGACCCGGGCGACCCAGTACTTC,CASSPLQTRATQYF
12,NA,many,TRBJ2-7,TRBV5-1,TGCGCCAGCAGCCCCGATTGGCAACAGCAGTACTTC,CASSPDWQQQYF
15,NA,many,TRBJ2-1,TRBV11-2,TGTGCCAGCAGCCAAACAGGGTTGAATCCCAGTCGGCAGTTCTTC,CASSQTGLNPSRQFF
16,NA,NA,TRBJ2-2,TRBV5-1,TGTGCCAGCAGCGTATCAGGGGTCAATTCAGACGGGGAGCTGTTTTTT,CASSVSGVNSDGELFF
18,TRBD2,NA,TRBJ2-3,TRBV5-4,TGTGCCAGCAGCTCCCGCCAGACTAGCGGGAGGCCGTTCGATACGCAGTATTTT,CASSSRQTSGRPFDTQYF
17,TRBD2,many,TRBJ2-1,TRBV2,TGTGCCAGCAGTGAAGCGAAGGGGCTAGCGGAAAGAAATGAGCAGTTCTTC,CASSEAKGLAERNEQFF
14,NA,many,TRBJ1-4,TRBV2,TGTGCCAGCAGTGTGGTACAGGGTGGTGGAAAACTGTTTTTT,CASSVVQGGGKLFF
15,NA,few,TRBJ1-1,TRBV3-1,TGTACCAGCAGCCCACTCCGCAGGGTGAACACTGAAGCTTTCTTT,CTSSPLRRVNTEAFF
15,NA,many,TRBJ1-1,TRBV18,TGTGCCAGCTCGCTTGGGGGACTTACGAACACTGAAGCTTTCTTT,CASSLGGLTNTEAFF
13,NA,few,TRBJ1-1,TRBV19,TGTGCCAGTAGTATCTCCGAGAACACTGAAGCTTTCTTT,CASSISENTEAFF
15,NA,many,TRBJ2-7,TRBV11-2,TGTGCCAGCAGCCCCAGGGTAGCGCGTGCCTACGAGCAGTACTTC,CASSPRVARAYEQYF
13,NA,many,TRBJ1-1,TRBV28,TGTGCCAGCAGTTTAGGACCGGCGGCTGAAGCTTTCTTT,CASSLGPAAEAFF
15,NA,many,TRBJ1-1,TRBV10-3,TGTGCCATCAGTGGGGGACGGGGGCCGAACACTGAAGCTTTCTTT,CAISGGRGPNTEAFF
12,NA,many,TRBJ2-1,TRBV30,TGTGCCTGGAGTATAGGGTACAATGAGCAGTTCTTC,CAWSIGYNEQFF
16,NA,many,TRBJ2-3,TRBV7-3,TGTGCCAGCAGCTCCCGCCCGGGGCGCGGGGCAGATACGCAGTATTTT,CASSSRPGRGADTQYF
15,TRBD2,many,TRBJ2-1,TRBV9,TGTGCCAGCAGCGTAGAGGGGACTAGCGCCAATGAGCAGTTCTTC,CASSVEGTSANEQFF
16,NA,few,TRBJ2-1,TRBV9,TGTGCCAGCAGCGTAGCTAAGGTAGCGCCCCCCAATGAGCAGTTCTTC,CASSVAKVAPPNEQFF
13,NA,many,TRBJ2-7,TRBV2,TGTGCCAGTCAAAAGGGTCCAACGGTCGAGCAGTACTTC,CASQKGPTVEQYF
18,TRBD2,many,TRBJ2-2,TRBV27,TGTGCCAGCAGTCATAGACTAGCGGGAGTGGTAAAGACCGGGGAGCTGTTTTTT,CASSHRLAGVVKTGELFF
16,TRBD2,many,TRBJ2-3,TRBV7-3,TGTGCCAGCAGCGTTATAGCGGGGGTAAACACAGATACGCAGTATTTT,CASSVIAGVNTDTQYF
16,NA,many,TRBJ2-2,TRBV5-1,TGCGCCAGCAGACCCCCTGGAGCCGGGAACACCGGGGAGCTGTTTTTT,CASRPPGAGNTGELFF
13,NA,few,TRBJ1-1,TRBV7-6,TGTGCCAGCAGCCCGGTTATCGGCGCTGAAGCTTTCTTT,CASSPVIGAEAFF
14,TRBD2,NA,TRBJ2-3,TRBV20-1,TGCTCAATAGGACTAGCGGGAGGTACAGATACGCAGTATTTT,CSIGLAGGTDTQYF
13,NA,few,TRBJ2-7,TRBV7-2,TGTGCCAGCAGCTTAGAGACGGAGTACGAGCAGTACTTC,CASSLETEYEQYF
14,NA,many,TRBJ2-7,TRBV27,TGTGCCAGCAGTGACTCGTGGGGGGCGGGTGAGCAGTACTTC,CASSDSWGAGEQYF
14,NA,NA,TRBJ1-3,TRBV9,TGTGCCAGCAGCCCGCCTGGGTCTGGAAACACCATATATTTT,CASSPPGSGNTIYF
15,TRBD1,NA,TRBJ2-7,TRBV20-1,TGCAGTGCTAGGGGGACAGGGTTTATCTCCTACGAGCAGTACTTC,CSARGTGFISYEQYF
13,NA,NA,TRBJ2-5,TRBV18,TGTGCCAGCTCCCCTACGAGGGCAGAGACCCAGTACTTC,CASSPTRAETQYF
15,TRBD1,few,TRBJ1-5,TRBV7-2,TGTGCCAGCAGCATGACAGGGGGGAGCAATCAGCCCCAGCATTTT,CASSMTGGSNQPQHF
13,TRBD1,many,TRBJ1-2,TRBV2,TGTGCCAGCAGGTTAACGGAAGGGGACAGGGGAACCTTC,CASRLTEGDRGTF
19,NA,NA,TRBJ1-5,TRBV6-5,TGTGCCAGCAGTTACTCGATTCTCCCCGGCAGGGAGGTAGGGCAGCCCCAGCATTTT,CASSYSILPGREVGQPQHF
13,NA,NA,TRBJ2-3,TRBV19,TGTGCCAGTAGAAGCCCGCAGACAGATACGCAGTATTTT,CASRSPQTDTQYF
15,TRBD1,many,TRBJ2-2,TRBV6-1,TGTGCCAGCACCCGGACAGGTTCGAACACCGGGGAGCTGTTTTTT,CASTRTGSNTGELFF